The 30 T cell receptor beta chains reported below all come from one sample, sequenced in a study of T cell responses to AZD1222 COVID-19 vaccine (dated by TCRdb to about 2021). Taken with the paper, the label for time point translates to: baseline before first vaccination. This sample's treatment or condition label indicates: meningococcal conjugate vaccine given as trial control. Library creation used the immunoSEQ multiplex PCR assay. TCRdb obtained this table from immuneACCESS and retained in-frame rearrangements with V and J assigned. These tables miss some clones; where compared with another copy, unresolved V genes account for less than half of the shortfall, and the remainder is unexplained. Across this sample there are approximately 140,000 clones, with approximately 78% seen only once. Of the sample, 4.1% is held by the ten largest clones. Sequences were derived from peripheral blood, sampled on day 0 of MenACWY control vaccination. Receptors were obtained from an adult in good health.

This clone has just a few counts. The chain links TRBV28 to TRBJ2-3; 7 positions agree with TRBD2. The CDR3 consists of 15 residues. J lost 4 bases, V lost 7 bases, and 11 bases had no gene match. In germline, CDR1 is MDHEN, CDR2 SYDVKM. The CDR3 is CASISEGGGADTQYF. The CDR3 region has the DNA TGTGCCAGCATCTCCGAAGGCGGGGGAGCAGATACGCAGTATTTT.

The chain is built from TRBV28 and TRBJ1-1; TRBD1 might be the D (6 bases). V lost 7 bases to trimming and J lost 4 bases, with 19 bases between them. This CDR3 region has 15 residues. Germline CDR1 is MDHEN and CDR2 is SYDVKM. The CDR3 protein is CASTESGGAGTEAFF. The CDR3 DNA reads TGTGCCAGCACCGAATCCGGGGGGGCGGGCACTGAAGCTTTCTTT.

The rearrangement links TRBV18 to TRBJ2-5; D not resolved. Germline V gene data show CDR1 as KGHSH and CDR2 as LQKENI. The CDR3 covers 13 residues. V shed 3 bases and J shed 5 bases, with 10 bases lying between them. CDR3 nucleotide sequence: TGTGCCAGCTCACCGGGCCTGGGGGAGACCCAGTACTTC. It encodes CASSPGLGETQYF.

The J gene is TRBJ2-1, the V gene TRBV7-6; D call uncertain. V lost 6 bases, J lost 8 bases, and 14 bases lay in between. Per the germline V gene, CDR1 is SGHVS and CDR2 is FNYEAQ. This CDR3 contains 13 residues. CDR3: CASSPHGIYEQFF. Written as DNA, the CDR3 is TGTGCCAGCAGTCCCCACGGTATCTATGAGCAGTTCTTC.

The chain recombines TRBV3-1 (or the pseudogene TRBV3-2) with TRBJ2-3, with 8 positions matching TRBD2. CDR1 is LGHDT and CDR2 is YNNKEL in the germline V gene (reference sequence). The CDR3 loop spans 16 amino acids. Unmatched junction bases numbered 8, after V lost 1 base and J lost 5 bases. The chain's CDR3 is CASSQVPSGGGDTQYF. The CDR3 DNA reads as TGTGCCAGCAGCCAAGTCCCCAGCGGGGGTGGAGATACGCAGTATTTT.

V and J are TRBV14 and TRBJ2-3; 7 bases match TRBD2. Germline trimming cut 5 bases from V and 2 bases from J; bases unmatched to any gene: 4. CDR3 length: 14 residues. The germline V gene has CDR1 SGHDN and CDR2 FVKESK. The CDR3 spells CASSARGDTDTQYF. CDR3 DNA: TGTGCCAGCAGCGCACGGGGGGACACAGATACGCAGTATTTT.

CDR3 amino acids: CASSLLAGNEQFF. DNA of the CDR3: TGTGCCAGCAGCCTGCTAGCGGGGAATGAGCAGTTCTTC. The chain has TRBV7-2 and TRBJ2-1; 9 positions match TRBD2. From germline, CDR1 is SGHTA and CDR2 FQGNSA. Trimming removed 5 bases from V and 7 bases from J; junction bases left unmatched: 3. The CDR3 is made up of 13 amino acids.

This chain links TRBV4-2 with TRBJ1-5; no reliable D call. Germline CDR1 is LGHNA and CDR2 is YNFKEQ. Trimming took off 0 bases at V and 2 bases at J, with 8 bases between the two ends. This CDR3 region has 15 residues. The CDR3 loop is CASSQDGGGNQPQHF. Written as DNA, the CDR3 is TGTGCCAGCAGCCAAGATGGCGGGGGCAATCAGCCCCAGCATTTT.

The chain has TRBV10-2 and TRBJ1-1; no clear D gene. The CDR3 consists of 17 residues. CDR1 WSHSY and CDR2 SAAADI come from the germline V gene. Trimming pared 0 bases from V and 7 bases from J, leaving 21 bases between. DNA of the CDR3: TGCGCCAGCAGTGAGTCCCAGTATATACGGGCGCCTAATGAAGCTTTCTTT. Translated: CASSESQYIRAPNEAFF.

The J gene is TRBJ2-7, the V gene TRBV7-8, with a possible D match to TRBD1 (6 bases). There are 13 residues in the CDR3. CDR1 and CDR2 (germline): SGHVS, FQNEAQ. The V and J ends lost 0 bases and 5 bases respectively, with 8 bases between them. The CDR3 here is CASSLAGTNEQYF. As DNA, the CDR3 is TGTGCCAGCAGCTTAGCCGGGACAAACGAGCAGTACTTC.

The chain recombines TRBV12-3 or TRBV12-4 with TRBJ1-2; D may be TRBD1 (6 bases). V lost 3 bases, J lost 7 bases, and 9 bases lay in between. The CDR3 extends over 12 amino acids. The CDR3 loop reads CASSFGGAGYTF. CDR3 in DNA: TGTGCCAGCAGTTTTGGGGGGGCTGGCTACACCTTC.

The CDR3 spells CASSDVQGGTDTQYF. CDR3 nucleotides: TGCGCCAGCAGTGATGTGCAGGGAGGCACAGATACGCAGTATTTT. The chain links TRBV10-1 to TRBJ2-3, with D possibly being TRBD1 or TRBD2 (5 bases each). The CDR3 loop spans 15 amino acids. V lost 3 bases and J 1 base, leaving 11 bases between the germline ends. Germline CDR1 is WNHNN and CDR2 is SYGVQD (reference sequence).

This rearrangement joins TRBV5-8 to TRBJ1-1; 8 bases line up with TRBD1. The CDR3 has 16 amino acids. Germline CDR1 is SGHTS and CDR2 is YDEGEE. Unmatched junction bases numbered 9, after V lost 5 bases and J lost 0 bases. The CDR3 spells CASRPWTGPVNTEAFF. The DNA of the CDR3 is TGTGCCAGCAGACCCTGGACAGGGCCTGTGAACACTGAAGCTTTCTTT.

V is TRBV4-1 and J is TRBJ1-1, with D perhaps matching TRBD1 (5 bases). Germline assignment: CDR1 MGHRA and CDR2 YSYEKL. V lost 0 bases and J 0 bases, leaving 8 bases between the germline ends. This CDR3 has 15 residues. The CDR3 bases are TGCGCCAGCAGCCAAGAAGAGGGGATGAACACTGAAGCTTTCTTT. Protein product: CASSQEEGMNTEAFF.

The chain is built from TRBV2 and TRBJ2-1, with TRBD1 matching 10 bases. The CDR3 contains 15 residues. The V gene end was trimmed by 5 bases and the J gene end by 6 bases; junction bases not matched to a gene: 7. In germline, CDR1 is SNHLY, CDR2 FYNNEI. The CDR3 DNA follows: TGTGCCAGCAGTTTAGAGGGACAGGGGTCCAATGAGCAGTTCTTC. This translates into CASSLEGQGSNEQFF.

This clone turned up a few times. The V call is TRBV6-2 or TRBV6-3, the J call TRBJ1-2; D remains unclear. The CDR3 extends over 12 amino acids. CDR1 is MNHEY, CDR2 SVGEGT, per germline. V was cut by 6 bases and J by 3 bases, with 8 bases left in between. DNA for the CDR3: TGTGCCAGCAGCCCCGGGGACTATGGCTACACCTTC. Translated: CASSPGDYGYTF.

J is TRBJ2-7 and V is TRBV2, with 8 positions matching TRBD1. The CDR3 is 12 residues long. CDR1 is SNHLY and CDR2 is FYNNEI in the germline V gene. Germline trimming cut 8 bases from V and 6 bases from J; bases unmatched to any gene: 6. As DNA, the CDR3 is TGTGCCAGCCAGTTGACAGGGGTCGAGCAGTACTTC. It specifies CASQLTGVEQYF.

The genes are TRBV7-8 and TRBJ2-3; D ambiguous. Looked up from germline, CDR1 is SGHVS and CDR2 is FQNEAQ. V lost 5 bases and J 5 bases, leaving 8 bases between the germline ends. This CDR3 is built from 12 residues. CDR3 in DNA: TGTGCCAGCAGCCCCGATGGAGATACGCAGTATTTT. It specifies CASSPDGDTQYF.

This chain links TRBV7-3 with TRBJ2-7; unclear D gene. The V end lost 4 bases, the J end lost 3 bases, and 13 bases lay between the germline ends. The CDR3 runs 14 residues. The V gene's germline CDR1 is SGHTA and CDR2 FQGTGA. The CDR3 protein is CASSYSRDFYEQYV. In DNA form, the CDR3 reads TGTGCCAGCAGCTATAGCAGAGATTTCTACGAGCAGTACGTC.

This clone was seen a single time. V is TRBV5-1 and J is TRBJ1-3; D call uncertain. Per germline, CDR1 SGHRS and CDR2 YFSETQ. Trimming shortened V by 4 bases and J by 0 bases, and 14 bases separated the two germline ends. The length of the CDR3 is 16 residues. The CDR3 reads CASSVGEESSGNTIYF. CDR3 nucleotides: TGCGCCAGCAGCGTTGGGGAAGAAAGCTCTGGAAACACCATATATTTT.

The V gene is TRBV5-6, the J gene TRBJ1-5; D remains ambiguous. The V gene's germline CDR1 is SGHDT and CDR2 YYEEEE. CDR3 length equals 16 residues. V gave up 0 bases and J gave up 5 bases, with 15 bases separating them. The CDR3 reads CASSLGPAPPHQPQHF. The CDR3 nucleotides are TGTGCCAGCAGCTTGGGGCCCGCTCCCCCGCATCAGCCCCAGCATTTT.

This chain uses TRBV9 with TRBJ2-5; TRBD1 might be the D (6 bases). Trimming stripped 2 bases from V and 5 bases from J, with 13 bases between. Germline assignment: CDR1 SGDLS and CDR2 YYNGEE. The CDR3 is made up of 14 amino acids. Here the CDR3 DNA reads TGTGCCAGCAGCGTGACTGCAGGGGTCGAGACCCAGTACTTC. Translating gives CASSVTAGVETQYF.

The chain is built from TRBV24-1 and TRBJ1-5; tentatively, D is TRBD1 (6 bases). V was cut by 6 bases and J by 4 bases, with 18 bases left in between. From germline, CDR1 is KGHDR and CDR2 SFDVKD. The CDR3 runs 16 residues. The CDR3 sequence is CATSMVQGTLNQPQHF. The CDR3 DNA sequence: TGTGCCACCAGTATGGTCCAGGGGACCCTAAATCAGCCCCAGCATTTT.

The chain has TRBV2 and TRBJ2-1; D is ambiguous. This CDR3 is built from 15 residues. V lost 0 bases to trimming and J lost 1 base, with 7 bases between them. CDR1 is SNHLY and CDR2 is FYNNEI in the germline V gene. The CDR3 protein is CASSEAGPSYNEQFF. In nucleotides, the CDR3 is TGTGCCAGCAGTGAAGCCGGGCCGTCCTACAATGAGCAGTTCTTC.

The chain employs TRBV5-6 and TRBJ1-1; TRBD1 matches at 8 bases. Trimming removed 6 bases from V and 6 bases from J; junction bases left unmatched: 4. CDR1 and CDR2 from the germline V gene are SGHDT and YYEEEE. The CDR3 is 12 residues long. DNA for the CDR3: TGTGCCAGCACCAAGACAGGGGCTGAAGCTTTCTTT. It is translated as CASTKTGAEAFF.

This sequence joins TRBV7-2 and TRBJ2-1; the D gene is possibly TRBD1 (5 bases). The V gene's germline CDR1 is SGHTA and CDR2 FQGNSA. The CDR3 has 13 residues. V lost 5 bases to trimming and J lost 3 bases, with 8 bases between them. In nucleotides, the CDR3 is TGTGCCAGCAGCGCTCAGGGCTACAATGAGCAGTTCTTC. Its protein product is CASSAQGYNEQFF.

The chain recombines TRBV9 with TRBJ2-5; perhaps D is TRBD1 or TRBD2 (6 bases each). Germline-derived CDR1 and CDR2 are SGDLS and YYNGEE. Trimming cost V 4 bases and J 2 bases, with 15 bases left between them. The CDR3 totals 15 residues. In DNA, the CDR3 is TGTGCCAGCAGCAAGGAGGGGGGCAAACAAGAGACCCAGTACTTC. Its protein product is CASSKEGGKQETQYF.

This clone has more than one count but fewer than ten. The genes are TRBV7-9 and TRBJ1-6; 10 nucleotides line up with TRBD1. V was clipped by 5 bases and J by 10 bases; unmatched bases: 8. Per germline, CDR1 SEHNR and CDR2 FQNEAQ (reference sequence). This CDR3 has 15 residues. The CDR3 DNA follows: TGTGCCAGCAGCCCCCGGGGGACAGGGGTATCACCCCTCCACTTT. Residues: CASSPRGTGVSPLHF.

The gene calls are TRBV5-6 and TRBJ1-2; tentative D call: TRBD1 (5 bases). CDR3 length: 14 residues. V lost 0 bases and J 4 bases, leaving 10 bases between the germline ends. Germline CDR1 SGHDT, CDR2 YYEEEE. The CDR3 sequence is CASSLAGTGYGYTF. For the CDR3, the DNA is TGTGCCAGCAGCTTGGCCGGGACGGGCTATGGCTACACCTTC.

This clone was detected only once. The V gene is TRBV7-9, the J gene TRBJ1-4, with D possibly TRBD1 on 5 matching bases. The germline gives CDR1 SEHNR, CDR2 FQNEAQ (reference sequence). This CDR3 region has 15 residues. Trimming pared 4 bases from V and 1 base from J, leaving 10 bases between. The CDR3 sequence: CASSWKGKTNEKLFF. The CDR3 DNA sequence: TGTGCCAGCAGCTGGAAGGGGAAAACTAATGAAAAACTGTTTTTT.